The 3 T cell receptor beta chains in this list originate from one sample, sequenced in a study of CD8+CD57+ T cells in acquired aplastic anemia. Patients selected for sequencing had displayed CD8+CD57+ cell expansion by flow cytometry. Genomic DNA served as template for TCR beta VDJ and CDR3 profiling. TCRdb passed the reads through MiXCR, listing each CDR3 protein once. The sample includes approximately 190,000 distinct CDR3 sequences, around half of them seen just once. Sequenced: sorted CD4+, CD8+, or CD8+CD57+ T cells (not recorded which) from PBMCs. These receptors all stem from a human donor with aplastic anemia.

The V call is TRBV18, the J call TRBJ1-1; the match to TRBD1 covers 9 bases. The CDR3 spans 15 residues. V shed 3 bases, J shed 0 bases, and the junction held 2 bases outside the gene matches. From germline, CDR1 is KGHSH and CDR2 LQKENI. CDR3 bases: TGTGCCAGCTCACCGACAGGGGGGATGAACACTGAAGCTTTCTTT. This sequence encodes CASSPTGGMNTEAFF.

This sequence joins TRBV3-1 and TRBJ2-3, with 10 nucleotides matching TRBD1. The J segment lost 3 bases and the V segment lost 4 bases, leaving 7 bases of the junction unmatched. The CDR3 length is 16 residues. Germline CDR1 is LGHDT and CDR2 is YNNKEL (reference sequence). The CDR3 region is CASSRSGQGLTDTQYF. The CDR3 nucleotides read TGTGCCAGCAGCCGGTCGGGACAGGGGTTGACAGATACGCAGTATTTT.

To note about this clonotype: The junction departs from the called germline gene at one end, perhaps through a read error. The V call is TRBV10-3, the J call TRBJ2-5, with D possibly TRBD2 on 5 matching bases. CDR1 ENHRY and CDR2 SYGVKD come from the germline V gene. This CDR3 is 15 amino acids long. The CDR3 loop is CAIRGDGVQLETHYF. For the CDR3, the DNA is TGTGCCATCAGAGGTGACGGGGTTCAATTGGAGACCCATTACTTC.